This TCR beta chain was recorded in a study of blood T cell repertoires in COVID-19. In the study overall: Material from acute and convalescent COVID-19 was sourced from the United States, Italy and Spain.

V shed 2 bases and J shed 2 bases, with 7 bases lying between them. The CDR3 totals 14 residues. Germline loops: CDR1 MNHNY, CDR2 SVGAGI (reference sequence). Profiling relied on immunoSEQ multiplex PCR, and the TCRdb table lists in-frame clones only, not all of them. The repertoire holds under 250,000 clones, with approximately 78% as singletons. The clonotype was recovered from a woman aged 40 to 50 with acute or convalescent COVID-19. The sequenced material came from peripheral blood. The V gene is TRBV6-6, the J gene TRBJ1-5; D gene unclear. The CDR3 protein is CASSYGEGNQPQHF. In DNA, the CDR3 is TGTGCCAGCAGTTACGGGGAGGGCAATCAGCCCCAGCATTTT.